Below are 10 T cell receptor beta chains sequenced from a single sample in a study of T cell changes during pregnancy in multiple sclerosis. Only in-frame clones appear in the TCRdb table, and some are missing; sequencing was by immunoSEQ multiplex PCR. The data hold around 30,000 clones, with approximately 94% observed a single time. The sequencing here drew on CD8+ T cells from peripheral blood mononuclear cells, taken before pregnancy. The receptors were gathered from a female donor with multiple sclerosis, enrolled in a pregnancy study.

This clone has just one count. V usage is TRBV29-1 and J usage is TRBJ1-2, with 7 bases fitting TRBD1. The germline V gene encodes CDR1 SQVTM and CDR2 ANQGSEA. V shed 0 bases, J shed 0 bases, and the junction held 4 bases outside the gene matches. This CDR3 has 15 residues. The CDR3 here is CSVEDLGTANYGYTF. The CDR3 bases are TGCAGCGTTGAAGACTTAGGGACAGCTAACTATGGCTACACCTTC.

CDR3 in DNA: TGTGCCAGCAGTTTTGGCCGGACAGCCTTAGCCAAAAACATTCAGTACTTC. Protein: CASSFGRTALAKNIQYF. The chain combines TRBV28 with TRBJ2-4; D is perhaps TRBD1 (6 bases). The germline V gene has CDR1 MDHEN and CDR2 SYDVKM. This CDR3 is 17 amino acids long. V dropped 3 bases and J dropped 0 bases, with 15 bases sitting between them.

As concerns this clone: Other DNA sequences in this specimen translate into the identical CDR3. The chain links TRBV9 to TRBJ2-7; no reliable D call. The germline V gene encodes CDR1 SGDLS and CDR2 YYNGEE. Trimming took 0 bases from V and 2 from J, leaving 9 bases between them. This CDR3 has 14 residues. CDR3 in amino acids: CASSVGGGTYEQYF. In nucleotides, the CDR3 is TGTGCCAGCAGCGTAGGCGGCGGCACCTACGAGCAGTACTTC.

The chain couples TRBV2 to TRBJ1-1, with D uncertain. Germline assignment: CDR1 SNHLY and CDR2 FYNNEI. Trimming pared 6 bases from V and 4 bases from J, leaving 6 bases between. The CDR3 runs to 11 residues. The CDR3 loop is CASSLATEAFF. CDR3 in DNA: TGTGCCAGCAGCCTGGCCACTGAAGCTTTCTTT.

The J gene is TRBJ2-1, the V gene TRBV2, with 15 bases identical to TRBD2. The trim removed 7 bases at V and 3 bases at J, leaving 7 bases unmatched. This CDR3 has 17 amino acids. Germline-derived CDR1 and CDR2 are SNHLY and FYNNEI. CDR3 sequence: CASTRTSGGAVYNEQFF. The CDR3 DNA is TGTGCCAGCACCAGGACTAGCGGGGGGGCAGTCTACAATGAGCAGTTCTTC.

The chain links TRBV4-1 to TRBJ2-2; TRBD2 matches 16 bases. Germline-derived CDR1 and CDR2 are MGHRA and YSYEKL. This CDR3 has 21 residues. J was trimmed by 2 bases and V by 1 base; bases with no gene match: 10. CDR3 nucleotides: TGCGCCAGCAGCCAAGCCCCACCGGGACTAGCGGGGGGGCTAAACACCGGGGAGCTGTTTTTT. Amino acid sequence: CASSQAPPGLAGGLNTGELFF.

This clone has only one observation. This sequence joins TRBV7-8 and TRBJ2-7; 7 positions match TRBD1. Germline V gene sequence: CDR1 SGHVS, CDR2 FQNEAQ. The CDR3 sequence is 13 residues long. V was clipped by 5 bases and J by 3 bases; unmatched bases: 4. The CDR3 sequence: CASSPDRLYEQYF. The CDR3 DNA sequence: TGTGCCAGCAGCCCGGACAGGCTCTACGAGCAGTACTTC. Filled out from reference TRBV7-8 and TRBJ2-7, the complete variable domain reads GAGVSQSPRYKVAKRGQDVALRCDPISGHVSLFWYQQALGQGPEFLTYFQNEAQLDKSGLPSDRFFAERPEGSVSTLKIQRTQQEDSAVYLCASSPDRLYEQYFGPGTRLTVT.

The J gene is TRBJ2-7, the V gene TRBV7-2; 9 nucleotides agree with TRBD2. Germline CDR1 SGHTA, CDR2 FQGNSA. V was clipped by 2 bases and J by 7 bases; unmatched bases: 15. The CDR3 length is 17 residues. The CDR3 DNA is TGTGCCAGCAGCTTATTGGGAGTGGGGACTAGCATGCTTGAGCAGTACTTC. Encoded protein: CASSLLGVGTSMLEQYF. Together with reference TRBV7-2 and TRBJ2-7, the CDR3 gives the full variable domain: GAGVSQSPSNKVTEKGKDVELRCDPISGHTALYWYRQSLGQGLEFLIYFQGNSAPDKSGLPSDRFSAERTGGSVSTLTIQRTQQEDSAVYLCASSLLGVGTSMLEQYFGPGTRLTVT.

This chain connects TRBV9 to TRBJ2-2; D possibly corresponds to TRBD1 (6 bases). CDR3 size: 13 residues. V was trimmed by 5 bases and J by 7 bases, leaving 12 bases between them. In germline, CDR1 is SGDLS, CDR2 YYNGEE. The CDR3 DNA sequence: TGTGCCAGCAGTCTCACAGGGAACGGGGAGCTGTTTTTT. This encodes CASSLTGNGELFF.

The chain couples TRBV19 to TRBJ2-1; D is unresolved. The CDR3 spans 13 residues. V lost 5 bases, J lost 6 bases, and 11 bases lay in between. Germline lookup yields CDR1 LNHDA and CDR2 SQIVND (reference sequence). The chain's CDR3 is CASSPAAPNEQFF. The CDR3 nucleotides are TGTGCCAGTAGTCCCGCGGCGCCCAATGAGCAGTTCTTC.